The T cell receptor (beta chain) under discussion was sequenced for a study of OX40 agonist ivuxolimab in advanced cancers. CDR3 length equals 12 residues. Germline-derived CDR1 and CDR2 are SGHAT and FQDESV (reference sequence). Trimming cost V 5 bases and J 4 bases, with 6 bases left between them. Produced via immunoSEQ multiplex PCR; TCRdb's table is partial and in-frame only. This repertoire shows roughly 40,000 clones, about 85% found once; its top ten account for approximately 15%. The input for sequencing was CD4+ or CD8+ T cells sorted from blood, taken in a trial of the OX40 agonist ivuxolimab. This TCR was sampled from an adult with an advanced solid tumor such as melanoma, head and neck, liver or kidney cancer. The chain has TRBV11-1 and TRBJ1-3; D is ambiguous. The CDR3 here is CASSEDGNTIYF. CDR3 sequence (DNA): TGTGCCAGCAGCGAAGACGGAAACACCATATATTTT. The full variable domain, with the rest looked up from reference TRBV11-1 and TRBJ1-3, is EAEVAQSPRYKITEKSQAVAFWCDPISGHATLYWYRQILGQGPELLVQFQDESVVDDSQLPKDRFSAERLKGVDSTLKIQPAELGDSAMYLCASSEDGNTIYFGEGSWLTVV.